The table lists the clone carrying this TCR beta chain with a count of one. This entry comes from a study of blood T cell repertoires in COVID-19. Study background: COVID-19 samples from acute and convalescent phases originated in the United States, Italy and Spain. T cells, B-cell-depleted T cells, or PBMCs supplied cDNA or gDNA.

The germline V gene encodes CDR1 SGHRS and CDR2 YFSETQ. Trimming took off 4 bases at V and 2 bases at J, with 13 bases between the two ends. This CDR3 is built from 14 residues. In the source study's methods: The assay estimated nucleated cells by amplifying reference gene primers. Sequencing was performed with immunoSEQ multiplex PCR; in TCRdb, only in-frame clones are kept and a portion is missing. The D gene and trimming were derived from the DNA, and the V and J assignments and clone size from that table. Among around 300,000 clones listed, 75% to 85% were seen once. Specimen: peripheral blood. The chain joins TRBV5-1 to TRBJ2-7; a weak D match, TRBD2 (6 bases). This TCR was recovered from a human donor in a cohort sampled during active COVID-19. CDR3 amino acids: CASSQEEGAYEQYF. CDR3 coding DNA: TGCGCCAGCAGCCAAGAGGAGGGAGCCTACGAGCAGTACTTC.